This T cell receptor (beta chain) derives from a study of blood T cells in healthy people across ages. General study points: Naive CD4+ cell counts and diversity both ran higher in long-lived than in aged donors.

With regard to this clonotype: Its target is not known.

Germline V gene sequence: CDR1 SQVTM, CDR2 ANQGSEA. This CDR3 has 15 residues. The V and J ends lost 7 bases and 1 base respectively, with 18 bases between them. With a J-beta primer mix and a sample-barcoded 5' primer, a second PCR ran about 6 to 11 cycles. TCRdb fed the 5' RACE reads into MiXCR, producing one record per CDR3 protein. In the table there are about 1.6 million distinct CDR3 sequences, around 36% of which are singletons. Sequencing was done on a sample of blood. The rearrangement uses TRBV29-1 and TRBJ2-3, with D perhaps matching TRBD2 (7 bases). This sequence originates from a woman in her twenties or thirties in good health. In nucleotides, the CDR3 is TGCAGCGCTGAGGGAGGGGGAGGGGGCACAGATACGCAGTATTTT. Protein: CSAEGGGGGTDTQYF.